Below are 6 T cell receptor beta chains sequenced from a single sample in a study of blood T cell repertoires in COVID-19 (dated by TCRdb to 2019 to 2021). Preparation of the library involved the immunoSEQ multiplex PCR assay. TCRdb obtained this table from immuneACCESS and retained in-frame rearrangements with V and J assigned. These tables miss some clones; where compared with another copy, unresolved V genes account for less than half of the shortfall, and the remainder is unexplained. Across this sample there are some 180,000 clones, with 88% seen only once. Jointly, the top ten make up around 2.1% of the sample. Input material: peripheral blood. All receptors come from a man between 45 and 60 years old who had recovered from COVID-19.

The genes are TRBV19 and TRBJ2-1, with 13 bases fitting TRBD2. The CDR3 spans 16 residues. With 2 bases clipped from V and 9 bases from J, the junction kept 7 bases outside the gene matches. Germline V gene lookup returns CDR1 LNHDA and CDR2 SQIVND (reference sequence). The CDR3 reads CASSITSGRALGEQFF. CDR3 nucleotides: TGTGCCAGTAGTATAACTAGCGGGAGGGCCCTCGGTGAGCAGTTCTTC.

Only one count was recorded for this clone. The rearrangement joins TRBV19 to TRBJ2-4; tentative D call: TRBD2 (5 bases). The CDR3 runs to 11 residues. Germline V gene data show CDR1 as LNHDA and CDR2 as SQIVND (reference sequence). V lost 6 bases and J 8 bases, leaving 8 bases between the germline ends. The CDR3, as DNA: TGTGCCAGTAGATCGAGGGACATTCAGTACTTC. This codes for CASRSRDIQYF. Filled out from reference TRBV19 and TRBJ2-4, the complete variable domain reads DGGITQSPKYLFRKEGQNVTLSCEQNLNHDAMYWYRQDPGQGLRLIYYSQIVNDFQKGDIAEGYSVSREKKESFPLTVTSAQKNPTAFYLCASRSRDIQYFGAGTRLSVL.

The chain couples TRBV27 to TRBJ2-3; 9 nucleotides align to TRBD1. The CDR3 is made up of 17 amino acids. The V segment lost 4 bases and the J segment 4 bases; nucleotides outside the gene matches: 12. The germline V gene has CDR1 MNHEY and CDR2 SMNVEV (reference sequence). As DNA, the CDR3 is TGTGCCAGCAGTTCAATAACCGGGACAGGGCGGGCAGATACGCAGTATTTT. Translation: CASSSITGTGRADTQYF.

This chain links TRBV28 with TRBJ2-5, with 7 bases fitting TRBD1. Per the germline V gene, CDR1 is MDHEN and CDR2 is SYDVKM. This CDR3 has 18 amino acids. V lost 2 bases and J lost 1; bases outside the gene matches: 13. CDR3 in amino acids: CASSLTVERGRVQETQYF. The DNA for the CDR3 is TGTGCCAGCAGTTTAACGGTCGAGAGGGGGCGAGTCCAAGAGACCCAGTACTTC.

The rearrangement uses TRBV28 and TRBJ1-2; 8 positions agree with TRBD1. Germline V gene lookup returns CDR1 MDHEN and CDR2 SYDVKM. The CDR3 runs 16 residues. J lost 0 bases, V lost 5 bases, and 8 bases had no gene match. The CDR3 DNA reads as TGTGCCAGCAGTATTAATGCGGGACAGGCTAACTATGGCTACACCTTC. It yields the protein CASSINAGQANYGYTF.

CDR3: CASSRTSGTYEQYF. CDR3 DNA sequence: TGTGCCAGCAGTAGGACTAGCGGGACGTACGAGCAGTACTTC. The rearrangement uses TRBV6-2 or TRBV6-3 and TRBJ2-7, with 12 bases aligning to TRBD2. Germline trimming cut 5 bases from V and 4 bases from J; bases unmatched to any gene: 3. Germline V gene sequence: CDR1 MNHEY, CDR2 SVGEGT. This CDR3 comprises 14 residues.